This TCR beta chain derives from a study of blood T cell repertoires in COVID-19. About the research overall: The United States, Italy and Spain provided the acute and convalescent COVID-19 samples. T cells, B-cell-depleted T cells, or PBMCs supplied cDNA or gDNA.

The authors' processing: Estimates of nucleated cell counts were drawn from the amplification of reference gene primers. Clones were read by immunoSEQ multiplex PCR, and TCRdb kept only the in-frame ones, dropping some. Clone size and V and J calls were adopted from that table, with D and trimming inferred from the DNA. This table has approximately 260,000 clones, about 88% appearing once. This clone showed up just once. Germline V lookup: CDR1 SGHKS, CDR2 YYEKEE (reference sequence). The length of the CDR3 is 15 residues. With V trimmed by 9 bases and J by 1 base, 11 bases remained unmatched. Input material: peripheral blood. This clonotype was sampled from a woman aged 40-49 years who had recovered from COVID-19. This rearrangement joins TRBV5-5 to TRBJ2-7; 9 nucleotides line up with TRBD2. As DNA, the CDR3 is TGTGCCATCTATAGCGGGAGCGCCGTTTCCTACGAGCAGTACGTC. This gives the protein CAIYSGSAVSYEQYV.